This T cell receptor (beta chain) came from a study of response to subunit inactivated influenza vaccine. Via MiXCR, TCRdb re-called the RT-PCR reads, giving one row per CDR3 protein. Among about 500,000 distinct CDR3 sequences listed, about 17% were seen once. This clonotype has just a few counts. Germline V gives CDR1 SGHDN, CDR2 FVKESK. The CDR3 has 18 residues. V lost 4 bases and J lost 6, with 22 bases in between. J is TRBJ1-6 and V is TRBV14; D not certain. The sample was CD4+ T cells sorted from PBMCs, taken around 25 months after vaccination. This sequence was found in a man between 50 and 69 years old who received an inactivated influenza vaccine. DNA for the CDR3: TGTGCCAGCAGCCCGGGGAGGCTGGAGAGGAGCTTTAATTCACCCCTCCACTTT. Protein product: CASSPGRLERSFNSPLHF.